The TCR beta chain described here comes from a study of molecular identifiers for immune sequencing clone quantification. Trimming removed 4 bases from V and 5 bases from J, with 28 bases in between. Germline loops: CDR1 DFQATT, CDR2 SNEGSKA (reference sequence). CDR3 size: 18 residues. This clonotype was counted between two and nine times. Its antigen is not known. Findings and caveats of the study: It was shown that clones above 20 RNA copies held over 98% of effector molecules, but under 1% in naive cells. Jurkat TCR RNA from one cell was spiked into one million naive cells, and it was reportedly detectable there.

Libraries of naive CD8 cells were prepared from around 20,000 to 990,000 sorted cells using 10%, 30% or 50% RNA. TCRdb re-called the PCR reads through MiXCR, storing one row per CDR3 protein. The top ten hold 0.75% to 0.8% of the sample, which has approximately 630,000 distinct CDR3 sequences, over 25% seen once. This TCR was recovered from a human donor in good health. Some libraries in this study had Jurkat cell RNA spiked in. Sequenced input: naive CD8+ T cells from blood, with Jurkat cell RNA spiked in. The subset was: FACS-sorted CD8+CD4-CCR7+CD45RA+ naive T cells. The chain joins TRBV20-1 to TRBJ2-3; tentative D call: TRBD2 (5 bases). The DNA for the CDR3 is TGCAGTGCTAACGACGGACTTGGCGGGCTAGTTTCGCAAGATACGCAGTATTTT. Its protein product is CSANDGLGGLVSQDTQYF.